Listed here are 26 T cell receptor beta chains from one sample, sequenced in a study of CD8 T cells in Susac syndrome. When the RNA was reverse transcribed, random hexamers were used with an input of about 0.45 to 1 ug. MiXCR was run by TCRdb on the immunoSEQ multiplex PCR reads, yielding one entry per CDR3 protein. The sample has about 120,000 distinct CDR3 sequences; 96% are singletons. Sample: CD4+ T cells from PBMCs. Every receptor here comes from a human donor with Susac syndrome.

The gene calls are TRBV20-1 and TRBJ1-1; D gene uncertain. The CDR3 loop spans 13 amino acids. Germline lookup yields CDR1 DFQATT and CDR2 SNEGSKA (reference sequence). V was clipped by 1 base and J by 3 bases, with 9 bases between them. The CDR3 DNA is TGCAGTGCTAGAGGTACCGGGGACACTGAAGCTTTCTTT. This sequence encodes CSARGTGDTEAFF.

The chain links TRBV20-1 to TRBJ2-7, with 11 bases aligning to TRBD2. The CDR3 consists of 15 residues. Trimming took 1 base from V and 5 from J; bases not matched to a gene: 7. CDR1 is DFQATT, CDR2 SNEGSKA, per germline (reference sequence). CDR3 nucleotide sequence: TGCAGTGCTAGAGGAACTAGCGGGAGTAGCAACGAGCAGTACTTC. Translation gives CSARGTSGSSNEQYF.

The chain uses TRBV4-1 and TRBJ2-1; 12 nucleotides match TRBD2. CDR1 is MGHRA, CDR2 YSYEKL, per germline. V trimming: 1 base; J trimming: 0 bases; junction bases outside the gene matches: 7. The CDR3 totals 19 residues. Here the CDR3 reads CASSQVPGLAGTSYNEQFF. DNA for the CDR3: TGCGCCAGCAGCCAAGTCCCGGGACTAGCGGGTACCTCCTACAATGAGCAGTTCTTC.

This chain uses TRBV18 with TRBJ2-7; TRBD1 aligns across 7 bases. J lost 1 base, V lost 6 bases, and 9 bases had no gene match. CDR3 size: 15 residues. The germline gives CDR1 KGHSH, CDR2 LQKENI. CDR3 sequence reads: CASSSGTAASYEQYF. In nucleotides, the CDR3 is TGTGCCAGCTCGTCTGGGACAGCCGCGTCCTACGAGCAGTACTTC.

On this clonotype itself: One junction end disagrees with the germline gene, perhaps due to a read error. CDR3 loop: CASSPGLKF. For the CDR3, the DNA is TGTGCCAGCAGCCCGGGACTGAAATTT. The V call is TRBV5-8, the J call TRBJ1-1, with D possibly being TRBD1 (5 bases). The CDR3 contains 9 residues. Germline CDR1 and CDR2: SGHTS and YDEGEE.

V gene TRBV30 combines with J gene TRBJ2-1; D perhaps matches TRBD2 (5 bases). Germline CDR1 is GTSNPN and CDR2 is SVGIG (reference sequence). CDR3 length: 16 amino acids. V lost 3 bases and J 3 bases, leaving 18 bases between the germline ends. This CDR3 reads CAWRARGEVGYNEQFF. The CDR3 DNA is TGTGCCTGGAGAGCCCGGGGAGAGGTGGGCTACAATGAGCAGTTCTTC.

The gene calls are TRBV25-1 and TRBJ2-7, with 9 nucleotides matching TRBD1. CDR3 length: 15 residues. Germline CDR1 is MGHDK and CDR2 is SYGVNS. V was clipped by 2 bases and J by 0 bases; unmatched bases: 2. The DNA for the CDR3 is TGTGCCAGCAGTGAAGGGACAGGGATCTCCTACGAGCAGTACTTC. This translates into CASSEGTGISYEQYF.

The rearrangement uses TRBV4-1 and TRBJ1-2; 10 bases agree with TRBD1. V lost 4 bases, J lost 4 bases, and 3 bases stayed unmatched. The CDR3 totals 14 residues. CDR1 is MGHRA and CDR2 is YSYEKL in the germline V gene. The CDR3 sequence is CASSPGTGAYGYTF. CDR3 in DNA: TGCGCCAGCAGCCCCGGGACAGGGGCCTATGGCTACACCTTC.

This clonotype was found once. The gene calls are TRBV20-1 and TRBJ1-2, with 12 bases identical to TRBD1. The V and J ends lost 3 bases and 8 bases, in that order; junction bases with no gene match: 19. Looked up from germline, CDR1 is DFQATT and CDR2 is SNEGSKA (reference sequence). The CDR3 totals 18 residues. CDR3 loop: CSASPRGGTGGTLGGYTF. The CDR3 DNA reads as TGCAGTGCTAGTCCCCGGGGGGGGACAGGGGGCACCCTGGGAGGCTACACCTTC.

The chain uses TRBV5-6 and TRBJ2-6, with D maybe TRBD1 (6 bases). Between the trimmed V and J ends, which lost 4 bases and 2 bases, there was a span of 19 bases. Germline loops: CDR1 SGHDT, CDR2 YYEEEE. The CDR3 runs 18 residues. CDR3 in DNA: TGTGCCAGCAGCCCACAGGGTTTAGGAGTAGCTGGGGCCAACGTCCTGACTTTC. Translating gives CASSPQGLGVAGANVLTF.

The genes are TRBV18 and TRBJ1-1; perhaps TRBD1 as D (6 bases). The CDR3 totals 15 residues. V lost 2 bases and J 0 bases, leaving 10 bases between the germline ends. Germline V gene data show CDR1 as KGHSH and CDR2 as LQKENI. CDR3 protein: CASSPSGAMNTEAFF. The CDR3 coding sequence is TGTGCCAGCTCACCATCGGGGGCCATGAACACTGAAGCTTTCTTT.

This chain connects TRBV15 to TRBJ2-2; no reliable D call. Trimming shortened V by 1 base and J by 7 bases, and 10 bases separated the two germline ends. The germline gives CDR1 LNHNV, CDR2 YYDKDF (reference sequence). This CDR3 comprises 14 residues. CDR3 nucleotides: TGTGCCACCAGCAGAGCGAATGGGATCGGGGAGCTGTTTTTT. Translation gives CATSRANGIGELFF.

The genes are TRBV29-1 and TRBJ1-2; D gene ambiguous. This CDR3 contains 11 residues. V was pared by 4 bases and J by 8 bases, with 11 bases between. The germline CDR1 and CDR2 sequences are SQVTM and ANQGSEA. The chain's CDR3 is CSVGRVEGYTF. The CDR3 DNA reads TGCAGCGTTGGCCGGGTAGAAGGCTACACCTTC.

V is TRBV7-9 and J is TRBJ1-1; D perhaps matches TRBD1 (6 bases). Germline V lookup: CDR1 SEHNR, CDR2 FQNEAQ (reference sequence). V shed 8 bases and J shed 5 bases, with 12 bases lying between them. The CDR3 extends over 12 amino acids. In nucleotides, the CDR3 is TGTGCCAGCGGTATCGGACAGACTGAAGCTTTCTTT. It specifies CASGIGQTEAFF.

The chain is built from TRBV20-1 and TRBJ2-1; TRBD2 aligns across 10 bases. Germline V gene data show CDR1 as DFQATT and CDR2 as SNEGSKA (reference sequence). V was pared by 0 bases and J by 13 bases, with 9 bases of the junction left unmatched. The CDR3 runs 14 residues. Here the CDR3 reads CSARDEVAGGGQFF. The CDR3 DNA is TGCAGTGCTAGAGATGAGGTAGCGGGAGGCGGACAGTTCTTC.

The chain employs TRBV7-9 and TRBJ2-3, with D unresolved. Germline CDR1 SEHNR, CDR2 FQNEAQ (reference sequence). This CDR3 spans 10 amino acids. The V gene lost 10 bases and the J gene lost 6 bases, with 8 bases spanning the gap. The CDR3 DNA is TGTGCCAACTCCGGCGATACGCAGTATTTT. Translated: CANSGDTQYF. Supplemented by reference TRBV7-9 and TRBJ2-3, the full variable domain reads DTGVSQNPRHKITKRGQNVTFRCDPISEHNRLYWYRQTLGQGPEFLTYFQNEAQLEKSRLLSDRFSAERPKGSFSTLEIQRTEQGDSAMYLCANSGDTQYFGPGTRLTVL.

V is TRBV9 and J is TRBJ2-2, with D unclear. The CDR3 spans 13 residues. The germline V gene has CDR1 SGDLS and CDR2 YYNGEE. V was clipped by 3 bases and J by 5 bases, with 8 bases between them. CDR3 amino acids: CASSADYTGELFF. CDR3 sequence (DNA): TGTGCCAGCAGCGCCGATTATACCGGGGAGCTGTTTTTT.

The chain is built from TRBV9 and TRBJ2-7; TRBD1 matches 8 bases. The CDR3 consists of 14 residues. V lost 3 bases to trimming and J lost 3 bases; unmatched junction nucleotides: 5. CDR1 is SGDLS and CDR2 is YYNGEE in the germline V gene. The CDR3 sequence is CASSGGQGLYEQYF. The CDR3 DNA reads as TGTGCCAGCAGCGGCGGACAGGGCCTCTACGAGCAGTACTTC.

This rearrangement joins TRBV29-1 to TRBJ1-1; unclear D gene. Trimming removed 1 base at V and 5 bases at J, with 5 bases between. This CDR3 comprises 11 residues. Germline V lookup: CDR1 SQVTM, CDR2 ANQGSEA. The CDR3 DNA reads TGCAGCGTTGAAGTACGAACTGAAGCTTTCTTT. Translated: CSVEVRTEAFF.

The rearrangement joins TRBV30 to TRBJ1-1; D is unresolved. This CDR3 has 15 amino acids. Germline CDR1 and CDR2: GTSNPN and SVGIG (reference sequence). The V and J ends lost 2 bases and 0 bases respectively, with 13 bases between them. CDR3 sequence (DNA): TGTGCCTGGAGTCTGAGGAGGACCCTGAACACTGAAGCTTTCTTT. Translation gives CAWSLRRTLNTEAFF.

The chain couples TRBV9 to TRBJ2-2; D gene ambiguous. This CDR3 has 13 amino acids. The V end lost 0 bases, the J end lost 6 bases, and 6 bases lay between the germline ends. CDR1 and CDR2 from the germline V gene are SGDLS and YYNGEE. The CDR3 bases are TGTGCCAGCAGCGTAGGCCCGGCCGGGGAGCTGTTTTTT. Amino acid sequence: CASSVGPAGELFF.

The rearrangement joins TRBV11-2 to TRBJ2-4; no firm D call. Germline V gives CDR1 SGHAT, CDR2 FQNNGV. The CDR3 has 11 amino acids. Trimming left V 2 bases short and J 16 bases short, with 12 bases between. In DNA form, the CDR3 reads TGTGCCAGCAGCTTAAAGGAGACTCCATACTTC. Residues: CASSLKETPYF. Variable domain in full (rest from reference TRBV11-2 and TRBJ2-4): EAGVAQSPRYKIIEKRQSVAFWCNPISGHATLYWYQQILGQGPKLLIQFQNNGVVDDSQLPKDRFSAERLKGVDSTLKIQPAKLEDSAVYLCASSLKETPYFGAGTRLSVL.

The V and J genes are TRBV18 and TRBJ2-1, with 7 bases lining up with TRBD2. The germline CDR1 and CDR2 sequences are KGHSH and LQKENI. The V gene end was trimmed by 6 bases and the J gene end by 4 bases; junction bases not matched to a gene: 15. The CDR3 contains 17 residues. The CDR3 protein is CASSSPVGGKAYNEQFF. DNA for the CDR3: TGTGCCAGCTCTTCTCCGGTCGGGGGGAAAGCTTACAATGAGCAGTTCTTC. Full variable domain (remainder filled in from reference TRBV18 and TRBJ2-1): NAGVMQNPRHLVRRRGQEARLRCSPMKGHSHVYWYRQLPEEGLKFMVYLQKENIIDESGMPKERFSAEFPKEGPSILRIQQVVRGDSAAYFCASSSPVGGKAYNEQFFGPGTRLTVL.

This chain joins TRBV18 and TRBJ1-1, with 8 bases matching TRBD1. CDR1 is KGHSH, CDR2 LQKENI, per germline. V shed 5 bases and J 1 base; nucleotides not matched to a gene: 3. The CDR3 has 14 amino acids. CDR3 region: CASSFGTGNTEAFF. CDR3 sequence (DNA): TGTGCCAGCTCATTCGGGACAGGGAACACTGAAGCTTTCTTT.

The chain joins TRBV27 to TRBJ2-7; 8 bases map to TRBD2. J gave up 3 bases and V 6 bases, and 4 bases lay outside the gene matches. CDR3 size: 13 residues. The germline gives CDR1 MNHEY, CDR2 SMNVEV (reference sequence). DNA of the CDR3: TGTGCCAGCAGGTTGCGGGAGGACTACGAGCAGTACTTC. This sequence encodes CASRLREDYEQYF.

The V call is TRBV12-3 or TRBV12-4, the J call TRBJ2-1; D is unresolved. Trimming took 5 bases from V and 4 from J, leaving 9 bases between them. This CDR3 region has 13 residues. The DNA for the CDR3 is TGTGCCAGCAGTACCGAGACTTACAATGAGCAGTTCTTC. Its translation: CASSTETYNEQFF.